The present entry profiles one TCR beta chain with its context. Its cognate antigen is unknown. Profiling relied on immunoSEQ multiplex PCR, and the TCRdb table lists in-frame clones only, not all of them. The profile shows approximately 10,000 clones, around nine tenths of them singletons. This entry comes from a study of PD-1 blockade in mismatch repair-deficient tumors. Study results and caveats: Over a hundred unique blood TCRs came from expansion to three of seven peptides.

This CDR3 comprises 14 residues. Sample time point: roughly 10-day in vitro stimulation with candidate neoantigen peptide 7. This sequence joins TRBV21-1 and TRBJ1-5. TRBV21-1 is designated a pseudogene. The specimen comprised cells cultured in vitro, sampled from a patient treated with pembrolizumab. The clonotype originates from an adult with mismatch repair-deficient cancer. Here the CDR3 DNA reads TGTGCCAGCAGCAAAACGTATAGCAATCAGCCCCAGCATTTT. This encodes CASSKTYSNQPQHF.